The 8 T cell receptor beta chains below come from one sample, sequenced in a study of blood T cell repertoires in COVID-19. Produced via immunoSEQ multiplex PCR; TCRdb's table is partial and in-frame only. Of some 27,000 clones listed, 76% are singletons. The material sequenced was peripheral blood. These receptors all stem from an older man with acute or convalescent COVID-19.

The table lists this clone with a count of one. The chain is built from TRBV18 and TRBJ2-1; 9 positions agree with TRBD1. Germline V CDR1 and CDR2: KGHSH, LQKENI. This CDR3 has 17 amino acids. The trim removed 6 bases at V and 8 bases at J, leaving 17 bases unmatched. CDR3 coding DNA: TGTGCCAGCTCTCTAGCCCCGGGACAGGGTTCAGGGGATGAGCAGTTCTTC. Its protein product is CASSLAPGQGSGDEQFF.

The genes are TRBV7-8 and TRBJ1-3; D is unclear. CDR1 and CDR2 (germline): SGHVS, FQNEAQ. The V end lost 3 bases, the J end lost 2 bases, and 14 bases lay between the germline ends. The length of the CDR3 is 16 residues. The CDR3 coding sequence is TGTGCCAGCAGCTTGAGAGGGATTGATCCTGGAAACACCATATATTTT. This encodes CASSLRGIDPGNTIYF.

The V and J genes are TRBV6-2 or TRBV6-3 and TRBJ2-7; a weak D match, TRBD2 (6 bases). This CDR3 region has 13 residues. Germline V lookup: CDR1 MNHEY, CDR2 SVGEGT. V was clipped by 6 bases and J by 5 bases, with 14 bases between them. CDR3 sequence reads: CASRPRGKDEQYF. DNA for the CDR3: TGTGCCAGCAGACCTCGCGGGAAGGACGAGCAGTACTTC.

This rearrangement joins TRBV15 to TRBJ1-2, with a weak D call TRBD1 (6 bases). The V end lost 2 bases, the J end lost 8 bases, and 12 bases lay between the germline ends. From germline, CDR1 is LNHNV and CDR2 YYDKDF (reference sequence). This CDR3 comprises 13 residues. The CDR3 DNA is TGTGCCACCAGCAGACAAACAGGGCTCGGCTACACCTTC. It codes for CATSRQTGLGYTF.

This chain connects TRBV3-1 (or the pseudogene TRBV3-2) to TRBJ2-2; tentatively, D is TRBD2 (6 bases). The germline gives CDR1 LGHDT, CDR2 YNNKEL (reference sequence). Trimming took 4 bases from V and 5 from J, leaving 11 bases between them. The CDR3 runs to 14 residues. In DNA form, the CDR3 reads TGTGCCAGCAGCCTGCCGACTAGAACCGGGGAGCTGTTTTTT. Translated: CASSLPTRTGELFF.

The chain carries TRBV19 and TRBJ2-7; a possible D gene is TRBD1 (5 bases). CDR3 length equals 13 residues. V was shortened by 3 bases and J by 1 base, with 7 bases between the two germline ends. Germline-derived CDR1 and CDR2 are LNHDA and SQIVND (reference sequence). The DNA of the CDR3 is TGTGCCAGTAGTATTCAGGGATCCTACGAGCAGTACTTC. Protein sequence: CASSIQGSYEQYF. The full variable domain, completed using reference TRBV19 and TRBJ2-7, is DGGITQSPKYLFRKEGQNVTLSCEQNLNHDAMYWYRQDPGQGLRLIYYSQIVNDFQKGDIAEGYSVSREKKESFPLTVTSAQKNPTAFYLCASSIQGSYEQYFGPGTRLTVT.

The V call is TRBV9, the J call TRBJ2-2; D remains unclear. V was shortened by 0 bases and J by 1 base, with 7 bases between the two germline ends. The length of the CDR3 is 15 residues. CDR1 is SGDLS and CDR2 is YYNGEE in the germline V gene. CDR3 sequence: CASSVAVRNTGELFF. CDR3 DNA: TGTGCCAGCAGCGTAGCTGTCAGGAACACCGGGGAGCTGTTTTTT.

The chain joins TRBV5-4 to TRBJ1-2, with TRBD1 matching 11 bases. There are 15 residues in the CDR3. V gave up 0 bases and J gave up 3 bases; unmatched junction bases: 1. Looked up from germline, CDR1 is SGHNT and CDR2 is YYREEE (reference sequence). CDR3 coding DNA: TGTGCCAGCAGCTTGGGGGGACAGGGGGACTATGGCTACACCTTC. Translated: CASSLGGQGDYGYTF.